This TCR beta chain was obtained from a study of PD-1 blockade in classical Hodgkin lymphoma. Data came from immunoSEQ multiplex PCR; TCRdb stores just in-frame clones and leaves some out. The sample shows fewer than 25,000 clones, 85% to 95% of them seen only once. For this clone: Its target is unknown.

As for time point: newly diagnosed, previously untreated cHL patient sample. Starting with thawed PBMCs, CD4+ T cells were purified by magnetic negative selection. The CDR3 runs to 15 residues. Germline CDR1 reads SNHLY; CDR2 reads FYNNEI. J gave up 0 bases and V 6 bases, and 4 bases lay outside the gene matches. Study-wide results and limits: According to reports, newly diagnosed patients had lower baseline TCR diversity than healthy donors, and relapsed/refractory patients had lower baseline TCR diversity still.

The gene calls are TRBV2 and TRBJ2-7; 11 nucleotides line up with TRBD1. This sequence was found in a human donor with classical Hodgkin lymphoma. The sample taken for sequencing was CD4+ T cells from blood. CDR3 in DNA: TGTGCCAGCAGAAAAGGGACAGGGGGCTCCTACGAGCAGTACTTC. Amino acid sequence: CASRKGTGGSYEQYF.